This T cell receptor beta chain was identified in a study of T cell responses to AZD1222 COVID-19 vaccine. Study-wide findings and caveats: The study found vaccine-associated CD4 TCRs spanning spike, dominant at 160-218 and 743-854. In all cases, repertoires were sampled only after the peak T cell response. Spike-specific TCR breadth and depth both grew after two AZD1222 doses. Nearly half of spike-specific TCRs reportedly target variant regions that are unmutated in the B.1.351 and B.1.1.7 variants.

In regard to this clone: Its specificity is unknown.

The CDR3 spans 12 residues. The V segment lost 10 bases and the J segment 3 bases; nucleotides outside the gene matches: 3. Using immunoSEQ multiplex PCR, the repertoire was profiled, and TCRdb retains in-frame clones only, with some absent. The sample yields 83,000 or so clones, 86% seen once. The V call is TRBV12-3 or TRBV12-4, the J call TRBJ2-3; 8 positions match TRBD1. This receptor was obtained from an adult in good health. The input for sequencing was peripheral blood, taken on day 0 of AZD1222 vaccination. The CDR3 DNA sequence: TGTGCCACGACAGGGGTTACAGATACGCAGTATTTT. Translated: CATTGVTDTQYF.